The rows below give T cell receptor beta chains drawn from one sample of a study of shared clonotypes between healthy human individuals. Sequencing used immunoSEQ multiplex PCR; TCRdb keeps in-frame clones, though not all of them. This table holds about 2.1 million clones, 93% found once. Sequences were obtained from naive CD8+ T cells from PBMCs. The source of these receptors is a man between 18 and 29 years old in good health. Some clones in this sample may be carry-over from other donors' samples. Each CDR3 is given with its conserved first and last residue. The D gene is left open where the match is weak. The listing skips clone size in some rows; elsewhere it reads once, few, many or a size class.

clone size | D gene | J gene | V gene | CDR3 protein | CDR3 DNA
. | . | TRBJ2-1 | TRBV5-6 | CASSFSSLYNEQFF | TGTGCCAGCAGCTTTTCCAGTCTATACAATGAGCAGTTCTTC
. | TRBD2 | TRBJ2-1 | TRBV7-2 | CASSQAGDSYNEQFF | TGTGCCAGCAGCCAAGCGGGAGACTCCTACAATGAGCAGTTCTTC
. | . | TRBJ2-7 | TRBV14 | CASSVGWQGVYEQYF | TGTGCCAGCAGCGTCGGCTGGCAGGGCGTGTACGAGCAGTACTTC
. | . | TRBJ2-7 | TRBV7-2 | CASSLVAGSSYEQYF | TGTGCCAGCAGCTTAGTAGCAGGGAGCTCCTACGAGCAGTACTTC
. | . | TRBJ1-1 | TRBV10-2 | CASSESGARNEAFF | TGCGCCAGCAGTGAGTCGGGGGCACGGAACGAGGCTTTCTTT
. | TRBD2 | TRBJ2-1 | TRBV7-2 | CASSLSTSGDNEQFF | TGTGCCAGCAGCTTATCGACTAGCGGAGACAATGAGCAGTTCTTC
. | . | TRBJ2-7 | TRBV28 | CASSWEAAYEQYF | TGTGCCAGCAGTTGGGAGGCCGCCTACGAGCAGTACTTC
. | TRBD1 | TRBJ1-2 | TRBV10-2 | CASSESRGLGGYTF | TGCGCCAGCAGTGAGAGTAGGGGGCTTGGGGGCTACACCTTC
. | . | TRBJ2-7 | TRBV10-3 | CAISDKTGDATRAGGPFSPYEQYF | TGTGCCATCAGTGACAAGACAGGGGATGCAACCCGCGCGGGAGGGCCTTTTTCTCCCTACGAGCAGTACTTC
. | . | TRBJ1-4 | TRBV4-3 | CASSPFLETNEKLFF | TGCGCCAGCAGCCCCTTTCTAGAAACTAATGAAAAACTGTTTTTT
. | TRBD1 | TRBJ2-3 | TRBV2 | CASTTGAGVDTQYF | TGTGCCAGCACGACAGGGGCCGGGGTAGATACGCAGTATTTT
. | TRBD1 | TRBJ2-7 | TRBV7-2 | CASSFPGQGADYEQYF | TGTGCCAGCAGCTTTCCGGGACAGGGGGCTGACTACGAGCAGTACTTC
. | TRBD1 | TRBJ2-7 | TRBV6-6 | CASSYLGQGANEQYF | TGTGCCAGCAGTTACCTTGGACAGGGGGCCAACGAGCAGTACTTC
. | . | TRBJ1-1 | TRBV18 | CASSFQREGSTEAFF | TGTGCCAGCTCATTTCAGAGGGAGGGGTCCACTGAAGCTTTCTTT
. | TRBD1 | TRBJ2-3 | TRBV9 | CASSVAGTVSTDTQYF | TGTGCCAGCAGCGTAGCAGGGACAGTCAGCACAGATACGCAGTATTTT
. | . | TRBJ2-5 | TRBV5-5 | CASGTPRDSQETQYF | TGTGCCAGCGGGACACCTCGAGACTCTCAAGAGACCCAGTACTTC
. | . | TRBJ1-1 | TRBV21-1 | CASRRRNTEAFF | TGTGCCAGCAGGCGGAGAAACACTGAAGCTTTCTTT
. | . | TRBJ1-1 | TRBV7-6 | CASSFGPRTEAFF | TGTGCCAGCAGCTTCGGCCCGCGCACTGAAGCTTTCTTT
once | TRBD1 | TRBJ2-1 | TRBV11-3 | CASSPRDSSYNEQFF | TGTGCCAGCAGCCCACGGGACAGCTCCTACAATGAGCAGTTCTTC
. | . | TRBJ2-6 | TRBV20-1 | CSASTSNVLTF | TGCAGTGCTAGTACGTCCAACGTCCTGACTTTC
. | . | TRBJ2-2 | TRBV7-3 | CASSELVGVGELFF | TGTGCCAGCAGCGAACTAGTGGGAGTCGGGGAGCTGTTTTTT
. | TRBD1 | TRBJ1-1 | TRBV7-2 | CASSPRTGVGNTEAFF | TGTGCCAGCAGCCCTCGGACAGGGGTGGGGAACACTGAAGCTTTCTTT
. | . | TRBJ2-4 | TRBV7-9 | CASSLEVGAMAKNIQYF | TGTGCCAGCAGCTTAGAGGTCGGCGCCATGGCCAAAAACATTCAGTACTTC
. | . | TRBJ2-1 | TRBV7-9 | CASSLAPLSEQFF | TGTGCCAGCAGCTTAGCGCCCCTTTCTGAGCAGTTCTTC
. | . | TRBJ2-6 | TRBV28 | CASSIYTEFSGANVLTF | TGTGCCAGCAGTATCTATACCGAATTTTCTGGGGCCAACGTCCTGACTTTC
few | . | TRBJ1-1 | TRBV7-9 | CASAQGTMNTEAFF | TGTGCCAGCGCACAGGGAACAATGAACACTGAAGCTTTCTTT
. | . | TRBJ1-2 | TRBV7-2 | CASSENYDSSAAYGYTF | TGTGCCAGCAGCGAAAACTACGACAGCTCTGCCGCCTATGGCTACACCTTC
. | TRBD1 | TRBJ1-2 | TRBV6-6 | CASSLGTGIGYTF | TGTGCCAGCAGTTTAGGGACAGGGATAGGCTACACCTTC
. | . | TRBJ1-2 | TRBV11-2 | CASSLDVGGYGYTF | TGTGCCAGCAGCTTAGATGTGGGGGGCTATGGCTACACCTTC
. | TRBD2 | TRBJ2-7 | TRBV9 | CASSAGLAGVNEQYF | TGTGCCAGCAGCGCCGGACTAGCGGGTGTTAACGAGCAGTACTTC
. | . | TRBJ1-2 | TRBV6-7 | CASSPRRTAGYTF | TGTGCCAGCAGTCCCAGGAGGACAGCGGGCTACACCTTC
. | . | TRBJ2-5 | TRBV6-6 | CASSVSGTQETQYF | TGTGCCAGCAGTGTGTCGGGGACACAAGAGACCCAGTACTTC
. | TRBD1 | TRBJ1-5 | TRBV4-1 | CASSQGRGQGEQPQHF | TGCGCCAGCAGCCAAGGTCGGGGACAGGGGGAGCAGCCCCAGCATTTT
once | . | TRBJ1-4 | TRBV18 | CASSALELPNEKLFF | TGTGCCAGCTCAGCCTTAGAACTGCCTAATGAAAAACTGTTTTTT
. | TRBD1 | TRBJ2-4 | TRBV11-3 | CASSRGQGMGTKNIQYF | TGTGCCAGCAGCCGGGGACAGGGAATGGGAACCAAAAACATTCAGTACTTC
once | TRBD2 | TRBJ2-1 | TRBV9 | CASSVGTSDNEQFF | TGTGCCAGCAGCGTAGGCACTAGCGACAATGAGCAGTTCTTC
. | . | TRBJ2-3 | TRBV28 | CASSSYMDTQYF | TGTGCCAGCAGTTCATACATGGATACGCAGTATTTT
. | . | TRBJ2-3 | TRBV19 | CATPQGASGRRRTDTQYF | TGTGCCACCCCCCAGGGGGCAAGCGGGAGAAGGCGCACAGATACGCAGTATTTT
once | TRBD1 | TRBJ2-7 | TRBV5-8 | CASSLEGQGGEQYF | TGTGCCAGCAGCTTGGAGGGACAGGGAGGGGAGCAGTACTTC